What follows describes a single TCR beta chain. Trimming took 3 bases from V and 2 from J; bases not matched to a gene: 5. Germline V gene data show CDR1 as MGHDK and CDR2 as SYGVNS. There are 15 residues in the CDR3. The data belong to a study of cytomegalovirus exposure and HLA in healthy donors. This PCR relied on a set of 60 Vbeta primers and 13 Jbeta primers. Sequenced by immunoSEQ multiplex PCR; TCRdb stores in-frame clones only, minus some. There are 200,000 to 250,000 clones in the sample; more than 75% occur only once, and approximately 3.9% lies in the top ten. Sequencing used PBMCs. The chain joins TRBV25-1 to TRBJ2-3, with 7 bases fitting TRBD2. This TCR was recovered from a male donor in good health and CMV-seronegative. The CDR3 loop reads CASSDGGGITDTQYF. Written as DNA, the CDR3 is TGTGCCAGCAGTGACGGCGGGGGAATCACAGATACGCAGTATTTT.